The entry below describes one TCR beta chain. What it recognizes is unknown. The sample originates from a study of T cell repertoires in cytomegalovirus infection. Study details: Public signatures in TCR beta pointed to CMV infection and matching HLA type.

Each CDR3 protein is one row after TCRdb ran MiXCR on the reads. This sample has 250,000 to 300,000 distinct CDR3 sequences, with less than 25% found just once. The study, taken as a whole, reports: Summed public TCR beta family frequency identified CMV carriers bearing the relevant HLA. In two of eight donors, the top clonotype was HLA-C-restricted CMV-specific.

The clonotype was recovered from a human donor in good health (CMV status not recorded). Some clones in this sample may be carry-over from other donors' samples. Here the sequenced sample was cultured PBMCs, taken from culture after CMV antigen stimulation.

CDR3 in amino acids: CSASGLAEAFF. The CDR3 coding sequence is TGCAGCGCCTCGGGCCTGGCCGAAGCTTTCTTT. V is TRBV29-1 and J is TRBJ1-1, with D unresolved. With 7 bases removed from V and 8 bases from J, the gap between germline ends came to 14 bases. This CDR3 is 11 amino acids long. The V gene's germline CDR1 is SQVTM and CDR2 ANQGSEA.